These T cell receptor beta chains were read from a single sample in a study of blood T cell repertoires in COVID-19. The protocol was immunoSEQ multiplex PCR, while the TCRdb copy is restricted to in-frame clones and leaves out a portion. The data contain about 240,000 clones, roughly 91% of them singletons. The sequencing sample was made of peripheral blood. These receptors all stem from a man aged 25-45 years with COVID-19, enrolled during active disease. Both conserved end residues are part of each CDR3. D genes are given only for firm matches. Some rows mark clone size as missing; the rest say once, few, many or name a class of expanded clone.

v_call	clone_size	d_call	j_call	cdr3_nt	cdr3_aa
TRBV7-9	NA	NA	TRBJ1-1	TGTGCCAGCAGCTTTACAGAAATTGAAGCTTTCTTT	CASSFTEIEAFF
TRBV7-2	NA	NA	TRBJ2-7	TGTGCCAGCAGCTTAGAATTAGCCTACGAGCAGTACTTC	CASSLELAYEQYF
TRBV5-1	NA	NA	TRBJ2-5	TGCGCCAGCAGTCAAGGCCGCACGGCAGGGGCTCGAATCCAAGAGACCCAGTACTTC	CASSQGRTAGARIQETQYF
TRBV5-4	NA	TRBD2	TRBJ2-2	TGTGCCAGCAGCTTAGCGGGGGTGGGCACCGGGGAGCTGTTTTTT	CASSLAGVGTGELFF
TRBV3-1/TRBV3-2	NA	NA	TRBJ2-3	TGTGCCAGCAGCCCTAAACGTAGCGGACCGTCTAGCACAGATACGCAGTATTTT	CASSPKRSGPSSTDTQYF
TRBV6-5	NA	TRBD1	TRBJ1-1	TGTGCCAGCAGCCCGCCGAACAGGGGAGCTGAAGCTTTCTTT	CASSPPNRGAEAFF
TRBV5-1	NA	NA	TRBJ2-2	TGCGCCAGCAGCTTGGTTGGCAGGCGAGACACCGGGGAGCTGTTTTTT	CASSLVGRRDTGELFF
TRBV5-4	NA	TRBD2	TRBJ2-1	TGTGCCAGCAGCGCCGGGGGGGTCTCCTACAATGAGCAGTTCTTC	CASSAGGVSYNEQFF
TRBV6-2/TRBV6-3	NA	TRBD1	TRBJ1-5	TGTGCCAGCAGTCAACGACAGGGAAGGCATTTT	CASSQRQGRHF
TRBV5-6	NA	NA	TRBJ2-1	TGTGCCAGCAACTACAGGGACCTCTCCTACAATGAGCAGTTCTTC	CASNYRDLSYNEQFF
TRBV5-4	NA	NA	TRBJ1-1	TGTGCCAGCAGCTTAATGGCAGGGGCGAACACTGAAGCTTTCTTT	CASSLMAGANTEAFF
TRBV27	NA	TRBD1	TRBJ2-4	TGTGCCAGCAGTTTATGGAGAAGGGGACAGGGGAAAATTTTAGCCAAAAACATTCAGTACTTC	CASSLWRRGQGKILAKNIQYF
TRBV18	NA	NA	TRBJ2-1	TGTGCCAGCTCACCCCCCTCGTCCGAGCAGTTCTTC	CASSPPSSEQFF
TRBV9	NA	TRBD1	TRBJ1-4	TGTGCCAGCAGCTACGGACAGGGAGGAACTAATGAAAAACTGTTTTTT	CASSYGQGGTNEKLFF
TRBV11-1	NA	TRBD2	TRBJ2-3	TGTGCCAGCAGCCTGTCCGGGGGGGCAGCAGATACGCAGTATTTT	CASSLSGGAADTQYF
TRBV7-3	NA	TRBD2	TRBJ2-1	TGTGCCAGCAGCGGCGGGACTACCAATGAGCAGTTCTTC	CASSGGTTNEQFF
TRBV5-6	few	NA	TRBJ2-5	TGTGCCAGCAGTCACATAGCGGTCCAAGAGACCCAGTACTTC	CASSHIAVQETQYF
TRBV27	NA	TRBD1	TRBJ1-1	TGTGCCAGCAGTAGGACAGGGGGTACTGAAGCTTTCTTT	CASSRTGGTEAFF
TRBV5-1	NA	NA	TRBJ1-1	TGCGCCAGCAGTTCGCGGACGGACAGGAACACTGAAGCTTTCTTT	CASSSRTDRNTEAFF
TRBV6-1	NA	NA	TRBJ1-1	TGTGCCAGCAGTGAAGACAGGGTGAACACTGAAGCTTTCTTT	CASSEDRVNTEAFF
TRBV27	once	TRBD2	TRBJ2-1	TGTGCCACGACGACCGGGACTAGCGGGGTCAATGAGCAGTTCTTC	CATTTGTSGVNEQFF
TRBV19	NA	NA	TRBJ1-5	TGTGCCAGTACCACACAGGGAACCCAAAATCAGCCCCAGCATTTT	CASTTQGTQNQPQHF
TRBV18	NA	TRBD2	TRBJ2-1	TGTGCCAGCTCACCCCCCGAACTAGCGGGGGGGCCTATTCCCACAATCGAGCAGTTCTTC	CASSPPELAGGPIPTIEQFF
TRBV6-2/TRBV6-3	once	NA	TRBJ2-5	TGTGCCAGCACCCCCGGACATGGGGGGGAGACCCAGTACTTC	CASTPGHGGETQYF
TRBV27	NA	TRBD1	TRBJ1-2	TGTGCCAGCAGTTCGCAGGGGGCCCCATTCTATGGCTACACCTTC	CASSSQGAPFYGYTF
TRBV27	NA	TRBD1	TRBJ2-7	TGTGCCAGCAGTACCGTGGGACAGGGGGTGCACGAGCAGTACTTC	CASSTVGQGVHEQYF
TRBV5-1	NA	TRBD1	TRBJ1-5	TGCGCCAGCAGACCCGGGACAGGAAATCAGCCCCAGCATTTT	CASRPGTGNQPQHF
TRBV6-5	NA	NA	TRBJ1-2	TGTGCCAGCAGTTACCGTGGGAGGGGCTATGGCTACACCTTC	CASSYRGRGYGYTF
TRBV28	NA	NA	TRBJ1-6	TGTGCCAGCAATCGTAATTCACCCCTCCACTTT	CASNRNSPLHF
TRBV30	NA	TRBD1	TRBJ1-6	TGTGCCTGGAGGGGACAGAGGTCACCCCTCCACTTT	CAWRGQRSPLHF
TRBV6-5	NA	TRBD2	TRBJ2-3	TGTGCCAGCAGTTACTCGCGGGGGGGCACAGATACGCAGTATTTT	CASSYSRGGTDTQYF
TRBV6-4	NA	NA	TRBJ1-2	TGTGCCAGCAGTGACCCTCCGGGTTCCAACTATGGCTACACCTTC	CASSDPPGSNYGYTF
TRBV5-1	NA	TRBD1	TRBJ1-4	TGCGCCAGCAGCACAGGACAGGGCTCTAATGAAAAACTGTTTTTT	CASSTGQGSNEKLFF
TRBV19	NA	NA	TRBJ1-5	TGTGCCAGTAGTATCTCAGGGGCTAACAATCAGCCCCAGCATTTT	CASSISGANNQPQHF
TRBV19	NA	TRBD1	TRBJ1-1	TGTGCCAGTAGGGGACAGACAAACACTGAAGCTTTCTTT	CASRGQTNTEAFF
TRBV4-2	NA	NA	TRBJ2-3	TGTGCCAGCAGCCAAGAACTCAGTTGGCCAGGGTTAGATACGCAGTATTTT	CASSQELSWPGLDTQYF
TRBV30	NA	NA	TRBJ1-4	TGTGCCTGGAGTCGGCCCGGGGGGGGTGAAAAACTGTTTTTT	CAWSRPGGGEKLFF
TRBV7-9	NA	TRBD1	TRBJ2-3	TGTGCCTCTCAAGGGGGCCGTACAGATACGCAGTATTTT	CASQGGRTDTQYF
TRBV6-2/TRBV6-3	NA	NA	TRBJ1-2	TGTGCCAGCAGTTATACCGGGCAGGGCTATGGCTACACCTTC	CASSYTGQGYGYTF
TRBV18	NA	NA	TRBJ1-4	TGTGCCAGCTCACCACGTAGCGACAATGAAAAACTGTTTTTT	CASSPRSDNEKLFF
TRBV5-6	NA	NA	TRBJ2-1	TGTGCCAGCAGCCTGGTCGAGGTTCCCGGTGAGCAGTTCTTC	CASSLVEVPGEQFF
TRBV6-4	NA	TRBD2	TRBJ2-3	TGTGCCAGCAGGGCTAGCGGTGCTAGCACAGATACGCAGTATTTT	CASRASGASTDTQYF
TRBV5-6	NA	NA	TRBJ1-6	TGTGCCAGCAGCTCCTGGAGAAGGGGACTAAATTCACCCCTCCACTTT	CASSSWRRGLNSPLHF
TRBV4-1	NA	TRBD1	TRBJ2-1	TGCGCCAGCAGCCAGGAGGACAGGGGCTTCTACAATGAGCAGTTCTTC	CASSQEDRGFYNEQFF
TRBV5-5	NA	NA	TRBJ1-3	TGTGCCAGCAGCCGTGGGGGACATGCGGGAAACACCATATATTTT	CASSRGGHAGNTIYF
TRBV5-5	NA	NA	TRBJ2-7	TGTGCCAGCAGCCCAACGAGGATCTACGAGCAGTACTTC	CASSPTRIYEQYF